The 6 T cell receptor beta chains listed next were all sequenced from one sample in a study of CD8 T cell repertoires and HIV-1 epitope variants. For these TCRs, the target antigens are not known. Assay: immunoSEQ multiplex PCR; the TCRdb copy retains only in-frame clones and omits some. In the table there are several thousand clones, about 67% of which are singletons. The sequencing sample was made of cultured CD8+ T cells derived from PBMCs. These receptors were obtained from a male donor with HIV.

This clone is medium-sized in the sample. V and J are TRBV2 and TRBJ2-7; 8 nucleotides align to TRBD1. Germline V gene data show CDR1 as SNHLY and CDR2 as FYNNEI. Unmatched junction bases numbered 1, after V lost 1 base and J lost 2 bases. The CDR3 contains 14 residues. The CDR3 here is CASSEGTGTYEQYF. CDR3 coding DNA: TGTGCCAGCAGTGAAGGGACAGGGACCTACGAGCAGTACTTC. The whole variable domain, filled in from reference TRBV2 and TRBJ2-7, reads EPEVTQTPSHQVTQMGQEVILRCVPISNHLYFYWYRQILGQKVEFLVSFYNNEISEKSEIFDDQFSVERPDGSNFTLKIRSTKLEDSAMYFCASSEGTGTYEQYFGPGTRLTVT.

This clone was observed once. The chain links TRBV6-5 to TRBJ2-7, with a weak D call TRBD2 (5 bases). The CDR3 is 12 residues long. V was cut by 4 bases and J by 3 bases, with 7 bases left in between. Germline V lookup: CDR1 MNHEY, CDR2 SVGAGI. CDR3 sequence reads: CASSSDYYEQYF. CDR3 in DNA: TGTGCCAGCAGTTCCGACTACTACGAGCAGTACTTC.

The gene calls are TRBV27 and TRBJ2-2; weak D call: TRBD2 (5 bases). The CDR3 runs to 17 residues. V shed 2 bases and J shed 4 bases, with 17 bases lying between them. Germline CDR1 is MNHEY and CDR2 is SMNVEV (reference sequence). CDR3 DNA: TGTGCCAGCAGTTTACCCCCCCCGATGGGGAGCACCGGGGAGCTGTTTTTT. It specifies CASSLPPPMGSTGELFF.

The chain recombines TRBV11-2 with TRBJ2-5; no clear D gene. Trimming stripped 1 base from V and 3 bases from J, with 12 bases between. The CDR3 is made up of 15 amino acids. Germline assignment: CDR1 SGHAT and CDR2 FQNNGV. CDR3 region: CASSLAYRGKETQYF. The CDR3, as DNA: TGTGCCAGCAGCTTAGCTTACCGTGGGAAAGAGACCCAGTACTTC.

The genes are TRBV5-1 and TRBJ2-7; D uncertain. The V end was cut by 4 bases, the J end by 0 bases, with 5 bases between. Looked up from germline, CDR1 is SGHRS and CDR2 is YFSETQ. The CDR3 totals 12 residues. The CDR3 protein is CASSGYSYEQYF. CDR3 coding DNA: TGCGCCAGCAGCGGTTACTCCTACGAGCAGTACTTC.

J is TRBJ2-7 and V is TRBV5-6; maybe TRBD2 (7 bases). The length of the CDR3 is 14 residues. Germline V gene sequence: CDR1 SGHDT, CDR2 YYEEEE. Trimming shortened V by 7 bases and J by 2 bases, and 16 bases separated the two germline ends. CDR3 in DNA: TGTGCCAGCGGCGGGGGCGGAGCCACCTACGAGCAGTACTTC. It translates to CASGGGGATYEQYF. The whole variable domain, filled in from reference TRBV5-6 and TRBJ2-7, reads DAGVTQSPTHLIKTRGQQVTLRCSPKSGHDTVSWYQQALGQGPQFIFQYYEEEERQRGNFPDRFSGHQFPNYSSELNVNALLLGDSALYLCASGGGGATYEQYFGPGTRLTVT.